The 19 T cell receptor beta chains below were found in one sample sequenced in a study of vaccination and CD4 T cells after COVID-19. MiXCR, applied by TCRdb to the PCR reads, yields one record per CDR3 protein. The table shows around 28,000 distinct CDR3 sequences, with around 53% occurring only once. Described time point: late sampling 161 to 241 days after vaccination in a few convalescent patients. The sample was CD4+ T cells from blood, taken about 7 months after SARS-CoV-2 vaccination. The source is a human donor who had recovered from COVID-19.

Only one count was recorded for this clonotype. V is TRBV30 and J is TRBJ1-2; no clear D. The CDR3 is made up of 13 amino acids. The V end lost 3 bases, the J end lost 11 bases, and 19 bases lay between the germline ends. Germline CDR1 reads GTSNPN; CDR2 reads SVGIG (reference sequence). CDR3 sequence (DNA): TGTGCCTGGAGCCCTTGGACCCGGAACGGTTACACCTTC. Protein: CAWSPWTRNGYTF.

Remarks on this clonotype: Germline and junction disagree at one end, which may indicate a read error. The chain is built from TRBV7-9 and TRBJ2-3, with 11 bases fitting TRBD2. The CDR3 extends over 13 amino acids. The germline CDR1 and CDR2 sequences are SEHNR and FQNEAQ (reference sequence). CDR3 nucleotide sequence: TGTGCCAGCAGCTTAGCCGAGGGACTAGCGGACGTCTTT. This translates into CASSLAEGLADVF. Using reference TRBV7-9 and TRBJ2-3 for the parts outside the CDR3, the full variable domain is DTGVSQNPRHKITKRGQNVTFRCDPISEHNRLYWYRQTLGQGPEFLTYFQNEAQLEKSRLLSDRFSAERPKGSFSTLEIQRTEQGDSAMYLCASSLAEGLADVFGPGTRLTVL.

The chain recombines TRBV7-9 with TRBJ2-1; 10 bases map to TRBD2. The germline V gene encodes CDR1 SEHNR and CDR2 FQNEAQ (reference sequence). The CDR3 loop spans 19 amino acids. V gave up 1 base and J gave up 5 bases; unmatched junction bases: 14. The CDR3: CASSLVAPLRSGGDNEQFF. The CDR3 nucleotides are TGTGCCAGCAGCTTAGTAGCTCCCCTTCGGAGCGGGGGGGACAATGAGCAGTTCTTC.

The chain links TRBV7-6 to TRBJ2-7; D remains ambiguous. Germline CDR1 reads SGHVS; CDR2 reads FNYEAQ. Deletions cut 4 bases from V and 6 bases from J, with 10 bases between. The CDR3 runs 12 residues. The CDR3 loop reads CASSSHLGEQYF. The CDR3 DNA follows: TGTGCCAGCAGCTCCCACCTAGGCGAGCAGTACTTC.

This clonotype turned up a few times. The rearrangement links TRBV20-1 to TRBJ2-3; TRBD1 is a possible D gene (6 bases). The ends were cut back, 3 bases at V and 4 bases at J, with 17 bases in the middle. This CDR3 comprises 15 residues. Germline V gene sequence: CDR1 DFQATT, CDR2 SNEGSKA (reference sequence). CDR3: CSASRRGRGSDTQYF. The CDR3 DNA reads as TGCAGTGCTAGTCGGCGAGGAAGGGGGTCAGATACGCAGTATTTT.

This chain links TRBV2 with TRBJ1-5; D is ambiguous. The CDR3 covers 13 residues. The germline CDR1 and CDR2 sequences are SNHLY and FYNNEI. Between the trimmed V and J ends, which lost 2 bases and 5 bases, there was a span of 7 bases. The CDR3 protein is CASSESRDQPQHF. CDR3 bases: TGTGCCAGCAGTGAAAGTAGGGATCAGCCCCAGCATTTT.

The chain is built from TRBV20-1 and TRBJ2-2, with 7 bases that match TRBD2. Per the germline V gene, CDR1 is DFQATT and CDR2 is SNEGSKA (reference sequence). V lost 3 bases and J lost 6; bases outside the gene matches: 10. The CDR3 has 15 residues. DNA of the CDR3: TGCAGTGCTAGCCCCGGGCGGGAGTTTTCCGGGGAGCTGTTTTTT. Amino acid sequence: CSASPGREFSGELFF.

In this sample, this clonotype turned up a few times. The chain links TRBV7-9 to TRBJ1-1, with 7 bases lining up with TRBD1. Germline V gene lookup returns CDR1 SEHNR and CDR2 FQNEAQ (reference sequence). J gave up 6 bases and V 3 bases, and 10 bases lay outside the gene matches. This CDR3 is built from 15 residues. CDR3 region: CASSFPTGTVPEAFF. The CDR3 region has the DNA TGTGCCAGCAGCTTCCCGACAGGGACGGTGCCTGAAGCTTTCTTT.

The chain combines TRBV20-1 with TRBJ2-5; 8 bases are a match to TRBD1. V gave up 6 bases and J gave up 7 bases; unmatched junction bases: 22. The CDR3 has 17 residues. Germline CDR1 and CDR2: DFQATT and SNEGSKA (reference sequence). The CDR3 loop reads CSASTGDRSTLEVTQYF. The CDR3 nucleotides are TGCAGTGCGTCCACTGGGGACAGGAGTACGCTCGAGGTGACCCAGTACTTC.

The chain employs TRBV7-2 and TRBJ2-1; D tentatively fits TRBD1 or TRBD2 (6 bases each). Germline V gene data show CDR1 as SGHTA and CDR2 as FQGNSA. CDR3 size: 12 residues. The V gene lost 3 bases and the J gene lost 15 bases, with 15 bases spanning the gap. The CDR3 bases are TGTGCCAGCAGCTTTAGGGGGGAGAGGGTGTTCTTC. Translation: CASSFRGERVFF.

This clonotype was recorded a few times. CDR3 residues: CASSLRQGPITNEQYF. The DNA for the CDR3 is TGTGCCAGCAGCCTACGACAGGGACCCATTACAAACGAGCAGTACTTC. The gene calls are TRBV7-2 and TRBJ2-7, with 7 positions matching TRBD1. Trimming removed 5 bases from V and 5 bases from J; junction bases left unmatched: 15. Per the germline V gene, CDR1 is SGHTA and CDR2 is FQGNSA. This CDR3 comprises 16 residues. The full variable domain, in which reference TRBV7-2 and TRBJ2-7 provide the parts outside the CDR3, is GAGVSQSPSNKVTEKGKDVELRCDPISGHTALYWYRQSLGQGLEFLIYFQGNSAPDKSGLPSDRFSAERTGGSVSTLTIQRTQQEDSAVYLCASSLRQGPITNEQYFGPGTRLTVT.

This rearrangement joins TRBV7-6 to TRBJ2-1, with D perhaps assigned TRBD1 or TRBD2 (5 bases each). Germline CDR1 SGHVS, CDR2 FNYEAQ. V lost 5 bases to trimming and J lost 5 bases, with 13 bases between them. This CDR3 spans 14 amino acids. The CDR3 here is CASSKDWTNNEQFF. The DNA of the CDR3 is TGTGCCAGCAGCAAGGACTGGACAAACAATGAGCAGTTCTTC.

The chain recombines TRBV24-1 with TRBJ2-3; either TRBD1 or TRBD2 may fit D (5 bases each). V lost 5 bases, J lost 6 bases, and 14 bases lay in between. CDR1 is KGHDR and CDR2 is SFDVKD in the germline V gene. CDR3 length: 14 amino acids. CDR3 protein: CATSVSGGRDTQYF. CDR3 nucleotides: TGTGCCACCAGTGTATCTGGGGGTAGGGATACGCAGTATTTT.

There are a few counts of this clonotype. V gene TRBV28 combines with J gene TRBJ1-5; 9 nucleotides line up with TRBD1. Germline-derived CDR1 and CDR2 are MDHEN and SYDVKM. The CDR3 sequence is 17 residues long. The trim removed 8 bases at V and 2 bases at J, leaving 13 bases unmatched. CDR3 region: CASQPRADRGGNQPQHF. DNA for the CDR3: TGTGCCAGCCAACCTAGAGCGGACAGGGGTGGCAATCAGCCCCAGCATTTT.

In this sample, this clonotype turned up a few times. The CDR3 nucleotides read TGTGCCAGCAGCGAACCTTTAAAAGGCTATGGCTACACCTTC. Its protein product is CASSEPLKGYGYTF. The rearrangement uses TRBV6-1 and TRBJ1-2; D not certain. V gave up 6 bases and J gave up 4 bases, with 15 bases separating them. CDR1 is MNHNS, CDR2 SASEGT, per germline. This CDR3 has 14 residues.

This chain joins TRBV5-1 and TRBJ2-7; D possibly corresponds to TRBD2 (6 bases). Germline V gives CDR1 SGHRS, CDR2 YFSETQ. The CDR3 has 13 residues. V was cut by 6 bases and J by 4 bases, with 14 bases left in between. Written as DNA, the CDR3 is TGCGCCAGCACACCGGGAGAGTCGTACGAGCAGTACTTC. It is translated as CASTPGESYEQYF. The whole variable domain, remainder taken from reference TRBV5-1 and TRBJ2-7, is KAGVTQTPRYLIKTRGQQVTLSCSPISGHRSVSWYQQTPGQGLQFLFEYFSETQRNKGNFPGRFSGRQFSNSRSEMNVSTLELGDSALYLCASTPGESYEQYFGPGTRLTVT.

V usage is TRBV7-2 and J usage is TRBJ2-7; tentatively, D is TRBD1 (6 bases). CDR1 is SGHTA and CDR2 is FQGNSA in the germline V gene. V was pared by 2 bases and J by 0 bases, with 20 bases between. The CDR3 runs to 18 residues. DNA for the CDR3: TGTGCCAGCAGCTTACGCGCACTGGGCCAGGGGAGCTCCTACGAGCAGTACTTC. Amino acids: CASSLRALGQGSSYEQYF.

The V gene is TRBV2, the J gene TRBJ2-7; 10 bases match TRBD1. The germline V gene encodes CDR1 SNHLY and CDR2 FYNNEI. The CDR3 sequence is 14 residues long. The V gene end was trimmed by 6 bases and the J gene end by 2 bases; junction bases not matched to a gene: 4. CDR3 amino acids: CASRPGTGAYEQYF. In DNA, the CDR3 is TGTGCCAGCAGACCCGGGACAGGGGCCTACGAGCAGTACTTC.

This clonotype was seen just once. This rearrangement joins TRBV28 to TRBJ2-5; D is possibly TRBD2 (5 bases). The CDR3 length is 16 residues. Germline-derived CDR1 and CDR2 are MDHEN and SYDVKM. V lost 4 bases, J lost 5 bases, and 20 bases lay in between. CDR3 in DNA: TGTGCCAGCAGTTCATTAGCGAGCTTCATTACGGAGACCCAGTACTTC. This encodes CASSSLASFITETQYF.